The rows below give T cell receptor beta chains drawn from one sample of a study of cytomegalovirus exposure and HLA in healthy donors. Data came from immunoSEQ multiplex PCR; TCRdb stores just in-frame clones and leaves some out. The sample shows fewer than 200,000 clones, approximately 80% of them seen only once. The sequenced material came from PBMCs. The receptors were gathered from a woman aged 50 to 60 in good health and CMV-seropositive. Each CDR3 is given with its conserved first and last residue.

V gene	J gene	CDR3 protein
TRBV7-2	TRBJ2-3	CASSLDSTFTDTQYF
TRBV9	TRBJ2-3	CASSVVGSSTDTQYF
TRBV18	TRBJ1-2	CASSKEGSFLYGYTF
TRBV7-8	TRBJ2-3	CASSLDGNTDTQYF
TRBV9	TRBJ2-4	CASSVASQGLNIQYF
TRBV5-1	TRBJ1-1	CASSRNTGAWNTEAFF
TRBV5-4	TRBJ2-7	CASSFRGTGMNEQYF
TRBV7-9	TRBJ2-2	CASRPELGRKSTGELFF
TRBV6-5	TRBJ2-2	CASSFGGELFF
TRBV19	TRBJ2-7	CASSIAAGRYEQYF
TRBV2	TRBJ1-4	CAVGERTGRSEKLFF
TRBV5-4	TRBJ1-6	CASSRGGGSPLHF
TRBV30	TRBJ2-7	CAWSRGEGSEQYF
TRBV30	TRBJ1-2	CAWSVTRDYGYTF